This TCR beta chain was profiled in a study of blood T cell repertoires in COVID-19. Study as a whole: Samples of COVID-19 (acute and convalescent) were obtained from the United States, Italy and Spain.

Original analysis: It was from reference gene primer amplification that nucleated cell counts were estimated. Measured with immunoSEQ multiplex PCR; TCRdb has only the in-frame clones, and not every one. V, J and clone size are taken as reported in that table, and D and trimming were inferred from the DNA itself. The table includes around 31,000 clones, around 90% detected once. Per germline, CDR1 SGHRS and CDR2 YFSETQ. V lost 2 bases, J lost 0 bases, and 9 bases lay in between. The CDR3 spans 15 residues. This rearrangement joins TRBV5-1 to TRBJ2-1, with D maybe TRBD2 (7 bases). Sequencing was performed on peripheral blood. The receptor's source is a woman in her thirties or forties with active or convalescent COVID-19. Here the CDR3 reads CASSLGGDSYNEQFF. The CDR3, as DNA: TGCGCCAGCAGCTTAGGGGGGGACTCCTACAATGAGCAGTTCTTC.